The 10 T cell receptor beta chains reported below all come from one sample, sequenced in a study of read filtering for tumor transcriptome and immune sequencing. The library was built from roughly 400 ng RNA with molecular barcoded adaptors for alpha/delta and beta/gamma chains. TCRdb re-called the reads with MiXCR, one entry per CDR3 protein. The table includes more than 55,000 distinct CDR3 sequences, 20% to 25% detected once. The sample taken for sequencing was a population of CD138-negative cells sorted from bone marrow. Receptors originate from a donor at least 40 years old with multiple myeloma.

This clonotype was seen repeatedly, ten times or more. In DNA form, the CDR3 reads TGTGCCACCAGTCACGGGAATGAAAAACTGTTTTTT. As protein: CATSHGNEKLFF. The chain links TRBV24-1 to TRBJ1-4, with unresolved D. Trimming pared 6 bases from V and 5 bases from J, leaving 6 bases between. The CDR3 totals 12 residues. Germline lookup yields CDR1 KGHDR and CDR2 SFDVKD.

In this sample, this clonotype turned up many times. DNA of the CDR3: TGTGCCATCAGTGCGGGGCTAGCGGGAGACGGCGAGACCCAGTACTTC. Translation: CAISAGLAGDGETQYF. This sequence joins TRBV10-3 and TRBJ2-5, with 10 bases fitting TRBD2. The V gene end was trimmed by 4 bases and the J gene end by 5 bases; junction bases not matched to a gene: 10. This CDR3 region has 16 residues. Germline V lookup: CDR1 ENHRY, CDR2 SYGVKD.

As to this clonotype: This sequence may be a read error, since a much larger clone differs from it by one base. This rearrangement joins TRBV4-1 to TRBJ1-2, with a weak D call TRBD1 (6 bases). CDR1 is MGHRA, CDR2 YSYEKL, per germline. This CDR3 is built from 14 residues. The CDR3 loop is CANSHKQGPYGYTF. As DNA, the CDR3 is TGCGCCAACAGCCATAAACAGGGCCCCTATGGCTACACCTTC.

As to this clonotype: This could be a read error, since a much larger clone is one nucleotide away. V is TRBV5-1 and J is TRBJ1-4; D possibly corresponds to TRBD1 (6 bases). CDR1 is SGHRS, CDR2 YFSETQ, per germline. V shed 0 bases and J shed 8 bases, with 11 bases lying between them. This CDR3 has 14 residues. CDR3 DNA: TGCGCCAGCAGCTTGGCACAGGGTGGGGAAAAACTGTTTTTT. As protein: CASSLAQGGEKLFF.

This clonotype was picked up one time. This CDR3 is missing its conserved last phenylalanine or tryptophan, likely due to a read error. CDR3 loop: CASSLGQGADTEAFV. DNA of the CDR3: TGCGCCAGCAGCTTGGGACAGGGGGCCGACACTGAAGCTTTCGTT. The V gene is TRBV5-1, the J gene TRBJ1-1; 10 bases are shared with TRBD1. From germline, CDR1 is SGHRS and CDR2 YFSETQ. The CDR3 totals 15 residues. V gave up 0 bases and J gave up 3 bases; unmatched junction bases: 2.

The chain employs TRBV9 and TRBJ2-7; 9 nucleotides align to TRBD1. Germline V lookup: CDR1 SGDLS, CDR2 YYNGEE. The CDR3 spans 16 residues. The J segment lost 1 base and the V segment lost 0 bases, leaving 5 bases of the junction unmatched. The DNA for the CDR3 is TGTGCCAGCAGCGTAGCACCCGGGACAGGGTCCTACGAGCAGTACTTC. Amino acids: CASSVAPGTGSYEQYF.

This clonotype was counted ten times or more. The rearrangement joins TRBV29-1 to TRBJ1-5; 12 bases align to TRBD1. The CDR3 consists of 13 residues. V shed 0 bases, J shed 14 bases, and the junction held 5 bases outside the gene matches. Germline assignment: CDR1 SQVTM and CDR2 ANQGSEA. The CDR3 DNA follows: TGCAGCGTTGAAGAGGGACAGGGGGCGGCCAAGCATTTT. This codes for CSVEEGQGAAKHF.

This clonotype occurred many times. An end of the junction does not agree with germline; a read error may underlie this. The chain uses TRBV3-1 and TRBJ2-3; TRBD1 agrees at 8 bases. The CDR3 totals 12 residues. The germline V gene encodes CDR1 LGHDT and CDR2 YNNKEL (reference sequence). CDR3 sequence: CASSQDFRDRIF. CDR3 sequence (DNA): TGTGCCAGCAGCCAAGATTTCCGGGACAGGATTTTT.

Concerning this clonotype itself: A read error may explain this, as a much larger clone is one base away. The chain recombines TRBV29-1 with TRBJ2-3; 7 nucleotides match TRBD2. The CDR3 spans 14 residues. Germline CDR1 SQVTM, CDR2 ANQGSEA. Trimming cost V 7 bases and J 4 bases; bases outside gene matches: 11. The CDR3 region is CSGHRGGDADTQYF. For the CDR3, the DNA is TGCAGCGGACATCGCGGGGGAGATGCAGATACGCAGTATTTT.

This clonotype was detected ten times or more. V and J are TRBV2 and TRBJ2-2, with 10 positions matching TRBD1. Germline V lookup: CDR1 SNHLY, CDR2 FYNNEI. After removal of 4 bases from V and 6 bases from J, the junction contained 2 bases not matched to a gene. CDR3 length equals 14 residues. In DNA, the CDR3 is TGTGCCAGCAGTGGGGGACAGGGGCCCGGGGAGCTGTTTTTT. Translation: CASSGGQGPGELFF.